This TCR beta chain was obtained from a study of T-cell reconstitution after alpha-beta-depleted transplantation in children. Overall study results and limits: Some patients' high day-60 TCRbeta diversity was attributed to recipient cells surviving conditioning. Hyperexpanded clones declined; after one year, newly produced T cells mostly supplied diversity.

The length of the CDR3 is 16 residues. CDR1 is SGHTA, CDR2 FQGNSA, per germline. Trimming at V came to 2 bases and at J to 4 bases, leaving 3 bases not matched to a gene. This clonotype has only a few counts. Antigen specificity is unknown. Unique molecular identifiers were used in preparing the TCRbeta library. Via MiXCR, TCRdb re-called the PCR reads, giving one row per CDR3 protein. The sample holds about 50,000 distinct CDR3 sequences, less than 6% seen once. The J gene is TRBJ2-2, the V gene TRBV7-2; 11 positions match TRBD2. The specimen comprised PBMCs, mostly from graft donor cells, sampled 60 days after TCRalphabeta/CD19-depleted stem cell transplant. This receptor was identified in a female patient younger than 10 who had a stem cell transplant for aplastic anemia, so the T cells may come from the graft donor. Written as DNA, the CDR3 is TGTGCCAGCAGCTTACTAGCGGGGGGCGGCACCGGGGAGCTGTTTTTT. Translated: CASSLLAGGGTGELFF. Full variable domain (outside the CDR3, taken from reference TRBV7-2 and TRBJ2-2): GAGVSQSPSNKVTEKGKDVELRCDPISGHTALYWYRQSLGQGLEFLIYFQGNSAPDKSGLPSDRFSAERTGGSVSTLTIQRTQQEDSAVYLCASSLLAGGGTGELFFGEGSRLTVL.